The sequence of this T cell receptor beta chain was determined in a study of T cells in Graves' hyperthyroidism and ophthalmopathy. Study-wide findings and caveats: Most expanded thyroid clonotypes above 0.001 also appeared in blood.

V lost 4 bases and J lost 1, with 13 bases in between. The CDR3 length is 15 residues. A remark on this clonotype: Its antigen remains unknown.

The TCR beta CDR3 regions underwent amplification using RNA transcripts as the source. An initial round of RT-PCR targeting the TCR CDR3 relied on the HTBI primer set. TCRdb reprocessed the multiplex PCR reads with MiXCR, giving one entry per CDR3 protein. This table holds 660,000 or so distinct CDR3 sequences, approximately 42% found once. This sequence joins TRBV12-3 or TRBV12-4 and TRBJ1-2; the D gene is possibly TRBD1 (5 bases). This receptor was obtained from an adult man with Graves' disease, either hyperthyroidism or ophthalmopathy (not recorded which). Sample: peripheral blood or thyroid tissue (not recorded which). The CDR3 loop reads CASSSQGVLNYGYTF. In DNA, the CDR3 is TGTGCCAGCAGTTCCCAGGGAGTACTTAACTATGGCTACACCTTC.